One T cell receptor (beta chain) is described in this entry. Its antigen is unknown. MiXCR, applied by TCRdb to the reads, yields one record per CDR3 protein. The sample carries about 55,000 distinct CDR3 sequences, around 18% recorded once. This entry is derived from a study of T cell repertoires in cytomegalovirus infection. Background on the study: It can be stated that public TCR beta signatures indicated CMV infection as well as a matching HLA type.

The CDR3 length is 14 residues. With V trimmed by 5 bases and J by 4 bases, 6 bases remained unmatched. Looked up from germline, CDR1 is MNHEY and CDR2 is SMNVEV (reference sequence). Findings and caveats of the study: The response measured ex vivo was dominated by TCR beta clonotypes (HLA-C-restricted and CMV-specific).

The sequence derives from a human donor in good health (CMV status not recorded). Some clones in this sample may be carry-over from other donors' samples. Sequencing was performed on CD8+ T cells from cultured PBMCs, taken from culture after CMV antigen stimulation. V is TRBV27 and J is TRBJ1-1; 8 bases map to TRBD1. This CDR3 is CASSPQGGSTEAFF. In DNA form, the CDR3 reads TGTGCCAGCAGTCCACAGGGGGGAAGCACTGAAGCTTTCTTT.